The clone carrying this TCR beta chain was seen ten or more times. The sample comes from a study of T cells after yellow fever vaccination. MiXCR was run by TCRdb on the 5' RACE reads, yielding one entry per CDR3 protein. The sample holds 300,000 to 350,000 distinct CDR3 sequences, about 4% seen once. Deletions cut 0 bases from V and 4 bases from J, with 24 bases between. The length of the CDR3 is 20 residues. Germline V gene lookup returns CDR1 LGHNA and CDR2 YSLEER. The specimen comprised PBMCs, sampled 5 days after the yellow fever booster vaccination. The origin of this receptor is a man aged 18 to 29 who received the YFV17D yellow fever vaccine. The V call is TRBV4-3, the J call TRBJ2-2, with D possibly being TRBD1 or TRBD2 (5 bases each). CDR3 region: CASSQDWGTGQGIVTGELFF. CDR3 nucleotide sequence: TGCGCCAGCAGCCAAGATTGGGGCACGGGGCAGGGAATCGTCACCGGGGAGCTGTTTTTT.